This TCR beta chain was recovered during a study of shared T cell receptors in the human thymus. Only in-frame clones appear in the TCRdb table, and some are missing; sequencing was by immunoSEQ multiplex PCR. The table has about 660,000 clones, 88% seen once; the top ten hold about 0.01%. This sample was also put to use in a study of human thymus T cells. This second report adds: Those donating were healthy Finnish infants in corrective surgery for congenital heart defects. Surgeons resected thymus tissue during corrective heart surgery. V and J gene usage appeared biased in thymic and blood repertoires. There were highly overlapping thymic repertoires among unrelated individuals, as related research reported.

The receptor was derived from a boy in the first two years of life with a congenital heart defect. The sequenced sample was thymocytes.

The CDR3 region is CASSRRPLSGSSYEQYF. The CDR3 coding sequence is TGTGCCAGCAGCCGCCGACCCCTAAGCGGGAGTTCCTACGAGCAGTACTTC. The rearrangement uses TRBV7-2 and TRBJ2-7, with 8 bases fitting TRBD2. This CDR3 comprises 17 residues. Per germline, CDR1 SGHTA and CDR2 FQGNSA. V was pared by 5 bases and J by 1 base, with 13 bases of the junction left unmatched.